The 19 T cell receptor beta chains presented below share a single source sample, sequenced in a study of blood T cell repertoires in COVID-19. Repertoires were generated with immunoSEQ multiplex PCR, while TCRdb's copy carries only in-frame clones and drops some. The table lists about 53,000 clones, roughly 88% of them singletons, with less than 3.5% in the top ten. The sample consisted of peripheral blood. The source is an elderly man with acute or convalescent COVID-19.

This sequence joins TRBV14 and TRBJ2-7, with 10 bases fitting TRBD1. The CDR3 covers 15 residues. V trimming: 3 bases; J trimming: 3 bases; junction bases outside the gene matches: 5. The germline V gene encodes CDR1 SGHDN and CDR2 FVKESK. The CDR3 DNA reads as TGTGCCAGCAGCCATACGGGACAGGGGATCTACGAGCAGTACTTC. Encoded protein: CASSHTGQGIYEQYF.

The chain recombines TRBV5-1 with TRBJ1-4; D is possibly TRBD1 (5 bases). Germline-derived CDR1 and CDR2 are SGHRS and YFSETQ. Trimming cost V 1 base and J 7 bases, with 11 bases left between them. CDR3 length: 14 amino acids. The CDR3 region has the DNA TGCGCCAGCAGCTTGTACCAGGGCACTGAAAAACTGTTTTTT. Translation gives CASSLYQGTEKLFF.

The chain links TRBV21-1 to TRBJ2-3; the table's D call, TRBD2, has no DNA check behind it. TRBV21-1 is designated a pseudogene. The CDR3 is 20 residues long. The DNA for the CDR3 is TGTGCCAGCAGCAAAGCGCTTTCTTGCTCTCAAGAGGGTAGCACAGATACGCAGTATTTT. Its protein is CASSKALSCSQEGSTDTQYF.

The chain employs TRBV13 and TRBJ2-7, with D tentatively TRBD1 (6 bases). V was clipped by 6 bases and J by 0 bases, with 15 bases between them. The CDR3 covers 15 residues. The germline V gene encodes CDR1 PRHDT and CDR2 FYEKMQ (reference sequence). CDR3 sequence (DNA): TGTGCCAGCAGACTTACAGGGACCCCCTCCTACGAGCAGTACTTC. It encodes CASRLTGTPSYEQYF.

This clone has just a few counts. The V gene is TRBV6-1, the J gene TRBJ1-5, with unresolved D. Trimming left V 1 base short and J 6 bases short, with 13 bases between. The CDR3 spans 15 residues. CDR1 MNHNS and CDR2 SASEGT come from the germline V gene. The CDR3 region is CASSEGSDRGQPQHF. The CDR3 DNA reads TGTGCCAGCAGTGAAGGGTCCGACCGGGGTCAGCCCCAGCATTTT.

The chain couples TRBV6-2 or TRBV6-3 to TRBJ2-7, with 8 bases fitting TRBD1. Germline CDR1 and CDR2: MNHEY and SVGEGT. The CDR3 is 13 residues long. V trimming: 6 bases; J trimming: 2 bases; junction bases outside the gene matches: 3. CDR3 coding DNA: TGTGCCAGCAGCCGCAGGGGGCCCTACGAGCAGTACTTC. Translated, it gives CASSRRGPYEQYF.

The chain uses TRBV27 and TRBJ1-5; TRBD1 is a possible D gene (5 bases). CDR3 size: 17 residues. V lost 1 base to trimming and J lost 1 base, with 14 bases between them. Germline V gene sequence: CDR1 MNHEY, CDR2 SMNVEV (reference sequence). This CDR3 reads CASSLFGGAGSNQPQHF. CDR3 DNA sequence: TGTGCCAGCAGTTTATTCGGCGGGGCGGGGAGCAATCAGCCCCAGCATTTT.

This clone was detected a few times. This chain links TRBV4-1 with TRBJ2-2; 7 positions agree with TRBD1. In germline, CDR1 is MGHRA, CDR2 YSYEKL. V lost 4 bases and J lost 4; bases outside the gene matches: 6. The CDR3 loop spans 15 amino acids. CDR3 in amino acids: CASSLRQGGTGELFF. The CDR3 DNA is TGCGCCAGCAGCCTCCGACAGGGCGGCACCGGGGAGCTGTTTTTT.

The rearrangement uses TRBV6-5 and TRBJ2-5, with TRBD2 identical over 7 bases. Per germline, CDR1 MNHEY and CDR2 SVGAGI. There are 15 residues in the CDR3. The ends lost 7 bases at V and 4 bases at J; junction bases unmatched: 12. CDR3: CASNSPGGGRETQYF. In DNA, the CDR3 is TGTGCCAGCAATTCCCCCGGCGGGGGAAGAGAGACCCAGTACTTC.

The table lists this clone with a few counts. The chain employs TRBV12-2 and TRBJ1-5; no check of the table's D call, TRBD1, against the DNA was made. TRBV12-2 is labeled a pseudogene. The CDR3 spans 17 residues. The CDR3 here is CASRLAPGQGSNQPQHF. CDR3 nucleotide sequence: TGTGCAAGTCGCTTAGCGCCTGGACAGGGGAGTAATCAGCCCCAGCATTTT.

J is TRBJ2-1 and V is TRBV14; D not resolved. Trimming took 4 bases from V and 7 from J, leaving 20 bases between them. Per the germline V gene, CDR1 is SGHDN and CDR2 is FVKESK. CDR3 length: 16 residues. The CDR3 loop reads CASSLSARRTRNEQFF. CDR3 coding DNA: TGTGCCAGCAGCCTTTCAGCGAGGCGTACGAGGAATGAGCAGTTCTTC.

About this clone: A read error may produce the germline difference seen at one junction end. The chain is built from TRBV5-6 and TRBJ1-5; D is possibly TRBD1 (5 bases). CDR1 and CDR2 from the germline V gene are SGHDT and YYEEEE. CDR3 length equals 16 residues. The CDR3 DNA follows: TGTGCCCGCAGCAACTCACGACGGGGGGACGGTCAGCCCCAGCATTTT. Protein: CARSNSRRGDGQPQHF.

In DNA, the CDR3 is TGTGCCAGCAGCCTGTTGGGACAGCTGAGTGAGCAGTACTTC. It encodes CASSLLGQLSEQYF. The V call is TRBV7-8, the J call TRBJ2-7; TRBD1 matches at 7 bases. The CDR3 length is 14 residues. Unmatched junction bases numbered 11, after V lost 5 bases and J lost 7 bases. Germline CDR1 reads SGHVS; CDR2 reads FQNEAQ.

In DNA form, the CDR3 reads TGTGCCAGCTTTGACTCCCTTGCCGGGGAGCTGTTTTTT. Its translation is CASFDSLAGELFF. This rearrangement joins TRBV6-5 to TRBJ2-2; no firm D call. Per germline, CDR1 MNHEY and CDR2 SVGAGI. Deletions cut 8 bases from V and 6 bases from J, with 13 bases between. The CDR3 has 13 amino acids.

In its sample, this clone was seen once. The V call is TRBV10-1, the J call TRBJ1-1, with 7 bases lining up with TRBD1. The CDR3 is 15 amino acids. V lost 2 bases and J lost 5; bases outside the gene matches: 8. Per the germline V gene, CDR1 is WNHNN and CDR2 is SYGVQD (reference sequence). The CDR3 sequence is CASSEERGRRTEAFF. CDR3 nucleotide sequence: TGCGCCAGCAGTGAGGAAAGGGGGCGAAGGACTGAAGCTTTCTTT.

The rearrangement joins TRBV18 to TRBJ2-3, with 14 bases matching TRBD2. Germline loops: CDR1 KGHSH, CDR2 LQKENI. The CDR3 length is 16 residues. V lost 3 bases, J lost 5 bases, and 4 bases stayed unmatched. Written as DNA, the CDR3 is TGTGCCAGCTCACCCAAAGGACTAGCGGGGGGAGATACGCAGTATTTT. Amino acids: CASSPKGLAGGDTQYF.

The chain uses TRBV3-1 (or the pseudogene TRBV3-2) and TRBJ1-2; 7 bases fit TRBD1. V was pared by 5 bases and J by 0 bases, with 12 bases of the junction left unmatched. Germline CDR1 reads LGHDT; CDR2 reads YNNKEL (reference sequence). There are 17 residues in the CDR3. The CDR3 DNA reads as TGTGCCAGCAGCTTGCAAATCCGGGACAGAACTAACTATGGCTACACCTTC. It codes for CASSLQIRDRTNYGYTF.

This chain connects TRBV6-5 to TRBJ1-1; a possible D gene is TRBD1 (6 bases). Germline loops: CDR1 MNHEY, CDR2 SVGAGI. The CDR3 contains 14 residues. Trimming removed 7 bases at V and 4 bases at J, with 16 bases between. The CDR3 loop reads CASTWGTGTTEAFF. The CDR3 DNA is TGTGCCAGCACCTGGGGTACAGGGACCACTGAAGCTTTCTTT.

This sequence joins TRBV5-4 and TRBJ2-1; TRBD1 aligns across 9 bases. V dropped 3 bases and J dropped 6; count of bases not matched to a gene: 7. The CDR3 has 15 amino acids. Looked up from germline, CDR1 is SGHNT and CDR2 is YYREEE (reference sequence). The CDR3 DNA is TGTGCCAGCAGCTCTAAGTTACAGGGGGCCAATGAGCAGTTCTTC. Protein product: CASSSKLQGANEQFF.